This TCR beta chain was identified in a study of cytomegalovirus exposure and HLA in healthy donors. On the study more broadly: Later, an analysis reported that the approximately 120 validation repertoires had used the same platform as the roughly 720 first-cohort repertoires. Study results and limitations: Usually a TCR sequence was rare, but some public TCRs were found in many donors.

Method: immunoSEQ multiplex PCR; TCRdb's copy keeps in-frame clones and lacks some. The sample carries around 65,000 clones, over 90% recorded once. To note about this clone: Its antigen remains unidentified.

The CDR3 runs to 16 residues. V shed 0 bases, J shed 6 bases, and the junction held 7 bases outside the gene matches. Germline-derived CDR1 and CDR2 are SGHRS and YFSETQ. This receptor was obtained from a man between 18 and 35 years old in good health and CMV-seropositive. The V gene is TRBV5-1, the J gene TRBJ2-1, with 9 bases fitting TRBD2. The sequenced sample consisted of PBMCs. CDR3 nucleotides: TGCGCCAGCAGCTTGGTTCCTAGCGGGGCGTCCAATGAGCAGTTCTTC. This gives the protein CASSLVPSGASNEQFF.